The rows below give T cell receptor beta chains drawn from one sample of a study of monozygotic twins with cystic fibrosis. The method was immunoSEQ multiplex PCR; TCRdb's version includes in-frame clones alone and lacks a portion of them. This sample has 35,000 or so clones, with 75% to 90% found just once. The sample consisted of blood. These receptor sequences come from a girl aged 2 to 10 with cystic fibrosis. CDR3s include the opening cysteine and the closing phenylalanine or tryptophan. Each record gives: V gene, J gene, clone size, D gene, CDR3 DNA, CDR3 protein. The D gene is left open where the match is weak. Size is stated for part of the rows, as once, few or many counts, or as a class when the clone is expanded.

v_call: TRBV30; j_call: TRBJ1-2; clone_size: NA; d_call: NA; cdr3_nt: TGTGCCTGGGTCTCCCGGGGACGGAACTATGGCTACACCTTC; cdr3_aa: CAWVSRGRNYGYTF
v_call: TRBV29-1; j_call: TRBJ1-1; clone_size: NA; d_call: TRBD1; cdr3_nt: TGCAGCGTTGCGCGACAGGGAAGGGCTTTCTTT; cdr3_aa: CSVARQGRAFF
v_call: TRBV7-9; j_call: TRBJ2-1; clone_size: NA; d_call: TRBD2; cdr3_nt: TGTGCCAGCAGCTTAGTACTAGCGGGGCGGAATGAGCAGTTCTTC; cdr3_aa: CASSLVLAGRNEQFF
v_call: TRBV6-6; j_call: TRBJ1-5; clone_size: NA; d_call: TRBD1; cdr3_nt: TGTGCCAGCAGTTACTCAACAGGGGTAGGTCAGCCCCAGCATTTT; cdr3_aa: CASSYSTGVGQPQHF
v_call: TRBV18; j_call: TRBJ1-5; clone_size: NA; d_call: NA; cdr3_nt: TGTGCCAGCTCACCATTACAGGGAGATCAGCCCCAGCATTTT; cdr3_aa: CASSPLQGDQPQHF
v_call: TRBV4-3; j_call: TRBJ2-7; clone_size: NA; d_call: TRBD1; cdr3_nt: TGCGCCAGCAGCTCGGGACAGTCCTACGAGCAGTACTTC; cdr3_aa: CASSSGQSYEQYF
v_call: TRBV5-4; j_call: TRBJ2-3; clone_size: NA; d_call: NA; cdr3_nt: TGTGCCAGCAGCTTGGGGTTAGCGGGCACAGATACGCAGTATTTT; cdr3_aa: CASSLGLAGTDTQYF
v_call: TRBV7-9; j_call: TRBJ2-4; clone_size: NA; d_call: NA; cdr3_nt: TGTGCCAGCAGCCTCCTGGTTGGAGCCATTCTACCCGCCAAAAACATTCAGTACTTC; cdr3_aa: CASSLLVGAILPAKNIQYF
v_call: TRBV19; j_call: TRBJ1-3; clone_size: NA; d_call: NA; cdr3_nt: TGTGCCAGTACCCCATGGGGGCGATCTGGAAACACCATATATTTT; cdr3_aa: CASTPWGRSGNTIYF
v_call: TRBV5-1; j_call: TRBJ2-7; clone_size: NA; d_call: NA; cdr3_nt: TGCGCCAGCAGCTTGGGTGACAGCGCCTACGAGCAGTACTTC; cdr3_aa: CASSLGDSAYEQYF
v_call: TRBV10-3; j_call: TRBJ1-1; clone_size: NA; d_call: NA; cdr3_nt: TGTGCCATCAGGCCCGGAGGGTGGAACACTGAAGCTTTCTTT; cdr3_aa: CAIRPGGWNTEAFF
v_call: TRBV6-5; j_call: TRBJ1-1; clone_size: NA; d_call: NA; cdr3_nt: TGTGCCAGCAGTTACGGGGATGGGACTGAAGCTTTCTTT; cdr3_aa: CASSYGDGTEAFF
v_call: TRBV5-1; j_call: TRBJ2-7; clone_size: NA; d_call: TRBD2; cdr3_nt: TGCGCCAGCAGCTTGACTAGCGGGGAGACCTACGAGCAGTACTTC; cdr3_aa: CASSLTSGETYEQYF
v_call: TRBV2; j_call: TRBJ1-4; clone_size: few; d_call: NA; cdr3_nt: TGTGCCAGACAGGGTGGCACTAATGAAAAACTGTTTTTT; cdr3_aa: CARQGGTNEKLFF
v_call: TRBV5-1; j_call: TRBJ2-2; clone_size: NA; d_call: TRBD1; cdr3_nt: TGCGCCAGCAGCCCGGACAGGGGTGTCACCGGGGAGCTGTTTTTT; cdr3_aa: CASSPDRGVTGELFF
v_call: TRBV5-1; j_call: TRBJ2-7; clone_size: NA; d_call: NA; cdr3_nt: TGCGCCAGCAGCCCAGGGACATCATCCTACGAGCAGTACTTC; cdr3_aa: CASSPGTSSYEQYF
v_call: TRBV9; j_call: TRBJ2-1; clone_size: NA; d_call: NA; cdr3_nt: TGTGCCAGCAGCGTAGGGAAAGCTACCAGCTCCTACAATGAGCAGTTCTTC; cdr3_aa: CASSVGKATSSYNEQFF
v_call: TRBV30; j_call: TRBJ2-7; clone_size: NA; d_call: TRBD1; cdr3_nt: TGTGCCTGGAGTTTCACCGCGGCAGGGGGTTTGGGCGAGCAGTACTTC; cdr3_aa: CAWSFTAAGGLGEQYF
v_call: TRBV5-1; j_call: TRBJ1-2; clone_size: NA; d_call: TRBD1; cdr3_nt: TGCGCCAGCAGCTTACAGGGGGCGTATTATGGCTACACCTTC; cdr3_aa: CASSLQGAYYGYTF
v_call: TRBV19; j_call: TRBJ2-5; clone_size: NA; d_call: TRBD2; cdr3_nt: TGTGCCAGTACTAGAGGGCCTAGCGGGGGGGCCCGATTAGAGACCCAGTACTTC; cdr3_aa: CASTRGPSGGARLETQYF
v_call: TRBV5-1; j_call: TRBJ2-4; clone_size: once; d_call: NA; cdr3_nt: TGCGCCAGCAGCGCGGGCCAGGGAAGGGTAGCCAAAAACATTCAGTACTTC; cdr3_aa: CASSAGQGRVAKNIQYF
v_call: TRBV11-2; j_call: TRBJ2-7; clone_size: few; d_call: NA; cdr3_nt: TGTGCCAGCAGCTTTGTTAGGGGGTCCTCCTACGAGCAGTACTTC; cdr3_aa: CASSFVRGSSYEQYF
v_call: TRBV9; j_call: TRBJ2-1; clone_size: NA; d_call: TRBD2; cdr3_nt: TGTGCCAGCAGCCCACGACTAGCGGGGGGGAAGGCAAATGAGCAGTTCTTC; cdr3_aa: CASSPRLAGGKANEQFF
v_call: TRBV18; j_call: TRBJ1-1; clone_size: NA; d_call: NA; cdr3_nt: TGTGCCAGCTCTGCCGGGCAGGGGCTGAACACTGAAGCTTTCTTT; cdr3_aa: CASSAGQGLNTEAFF
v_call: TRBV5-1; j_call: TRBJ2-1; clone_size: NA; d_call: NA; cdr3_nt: TGCGCCAGCAGCTTGCCGACAGGAACTTACAATGAGCAGTTCTTC; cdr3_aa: CASSLPTGTYNEQFF
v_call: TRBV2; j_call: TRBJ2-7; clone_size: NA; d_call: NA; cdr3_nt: TGTGCCAGCAGTGGGGGGGGGCCCCTCTACGAGCAGTACTTC; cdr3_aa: CASSGGGPLYEQYF
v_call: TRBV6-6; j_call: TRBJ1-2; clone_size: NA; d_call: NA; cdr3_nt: TGTGCCAGCAGCCGGGAGGGGCGCGACTATGGCTACACCTTC; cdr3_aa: CASSREGRDYGYTF
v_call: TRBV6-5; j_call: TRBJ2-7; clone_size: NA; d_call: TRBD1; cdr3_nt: TGTGCCAGCAGTAGGGCCGGACAGGCCTACGAGCAGTACTTC; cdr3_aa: CASSRAGQAYEQYF
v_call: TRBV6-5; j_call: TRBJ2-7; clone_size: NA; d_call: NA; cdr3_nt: TGTGCCAGCAGTACAGGGTCCCTTTCCTACGAGCAGTACTTC; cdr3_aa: CASSTGSLSYEQYF
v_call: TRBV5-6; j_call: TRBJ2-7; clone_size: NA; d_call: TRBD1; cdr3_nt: TGTGCCAGCAGGTACGGGACAGGGGAAACCTACGAGCAGTACTTC; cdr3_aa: CASRYGTGETYEQYF
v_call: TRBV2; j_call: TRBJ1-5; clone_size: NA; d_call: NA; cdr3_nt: TGTGCCAGCAGGGAACGGATATATAGCAATCAGCCCCAGCATTTT; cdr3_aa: CASRERIYSNQPQHF
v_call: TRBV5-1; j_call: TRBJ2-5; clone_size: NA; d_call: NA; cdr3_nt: TGCGCCAGCAGCTTGGCGCTAGTACAAGAGACCCAGTACTTC; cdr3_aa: CASSLALVQETQYF
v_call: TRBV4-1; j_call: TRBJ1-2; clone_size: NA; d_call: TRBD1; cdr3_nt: TGCGCCAGCAGCAATGAGCCACACAGGGGGAAGGGAGAGGGCTACACCTTC; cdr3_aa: CASSNEPHRGKGEGYTF
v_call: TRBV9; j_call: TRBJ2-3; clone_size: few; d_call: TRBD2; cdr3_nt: TGTGCCAGCAGCGTAGAATTAGCGGGGCCCACAGATACGCAGTATTTT; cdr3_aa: CASSVELAGPTDTQYF
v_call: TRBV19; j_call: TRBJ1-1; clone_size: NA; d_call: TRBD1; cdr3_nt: TGTGCCAGTAGGCCGACAGGGGGCAACACTGAAGCTTTCTTT; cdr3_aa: CASRPTGGNTEAFF
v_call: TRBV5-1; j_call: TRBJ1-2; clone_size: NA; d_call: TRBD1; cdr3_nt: TGCGCCAGCAGCTCCAGATCCGGGACAGGGGGTGACTATGGCTACACCTTC; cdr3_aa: CASSSRSGTGGDYGYTF
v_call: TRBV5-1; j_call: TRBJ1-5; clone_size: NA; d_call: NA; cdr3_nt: TGCGCCAGCAGCCCGGGCCTCGGGGGGAATCAGCCCCAGCATTTT; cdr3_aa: CASSPGLGGNQPQHF
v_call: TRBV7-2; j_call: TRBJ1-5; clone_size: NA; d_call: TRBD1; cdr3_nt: TGTGCCAGCAACATTGGGACAGGCCACAATAGCAATCAGCCCCAGCATTTT; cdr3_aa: CASNIGTGHNSNQPQHF
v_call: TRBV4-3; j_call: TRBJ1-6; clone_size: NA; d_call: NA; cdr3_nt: TGCGCCAGCAGCCAAGAACCTAATTCACCCCTCCACTTT; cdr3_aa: CASSQEPNSPLHF
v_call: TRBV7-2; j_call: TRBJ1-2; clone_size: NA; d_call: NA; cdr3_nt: TGTGCCAGCAGCTTGATTGGGGGCGACTATGGCTACACCTTC; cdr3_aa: CASSLIGGDYGYTF
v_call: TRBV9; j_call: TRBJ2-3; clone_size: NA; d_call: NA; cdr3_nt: TGTGCCAGCAGCGTACAGGGCAATACGCAGTATTTT; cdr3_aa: CASSVQGNTQYF
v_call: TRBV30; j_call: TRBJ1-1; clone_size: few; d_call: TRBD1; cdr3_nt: TGTGCCTGGGTGGCTTTAGGGACAGGGGGCACTGAAGCTTTCTTT; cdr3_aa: CAWVALGTGGTEAFF